This T cell receptor beta chain was recorded in a study of post-analysis software for immune sequencing data. Study details: Relapsing-remitting, secondary progressive and progressive-relapsing multiple sclerosis were all included among the disease courses.

V dropped 8 bases and J dropped 4 bases, with 4 bases sitting between them. Per the germline V gene, CDR1 is MNHNY and CDR2 is SVGAGI (reference sequence). CDR3 length: 10 residues. This clonotype was found a few times. Its specificity is unknown. Study-wide points: TRBV5-6, TRBV5-1 and TRBV20-1 belonged to a set of roughly 5 TRBV segments that were more frequent in patients than controls.

Prepared libraries of TCR beta cDNA carried unique molecular identifiers. MiXCR, applied by TCRdb to the PCR reads, yields one record per CDR3 protein. The sample contains more than 500,000 distinct CDR3 sequences, 34% of which appear only once. The chain couples TRBV6-6 to TRBJ2-3; D not resolved. This receptor was identified in a girl aged 2 to 17 with multiple sclerosis. The sequenced sample was blood. CDR3 bases: TGTGCCAGCGTAGCAGATACGCAGTATTTT. Translation: CASVADTQYF.